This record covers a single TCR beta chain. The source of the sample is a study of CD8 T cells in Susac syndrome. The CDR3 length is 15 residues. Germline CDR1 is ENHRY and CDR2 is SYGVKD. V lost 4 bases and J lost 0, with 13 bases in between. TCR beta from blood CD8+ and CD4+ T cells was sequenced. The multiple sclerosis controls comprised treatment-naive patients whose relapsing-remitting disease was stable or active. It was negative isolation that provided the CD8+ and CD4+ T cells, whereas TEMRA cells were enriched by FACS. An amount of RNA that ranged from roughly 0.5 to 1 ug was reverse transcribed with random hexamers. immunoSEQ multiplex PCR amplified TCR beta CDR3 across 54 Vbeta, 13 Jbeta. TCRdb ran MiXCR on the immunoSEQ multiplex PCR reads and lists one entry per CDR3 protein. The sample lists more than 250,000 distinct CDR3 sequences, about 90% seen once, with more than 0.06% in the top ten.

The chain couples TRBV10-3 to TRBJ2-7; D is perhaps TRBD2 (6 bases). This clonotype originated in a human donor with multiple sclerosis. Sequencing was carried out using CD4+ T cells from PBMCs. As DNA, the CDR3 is TGTGCCATCAGTGCGGCTAGCGCACTCTCCTACGAGCAGTACTTC. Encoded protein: CAISAASALSYEQYF.